The 9 T cell receptor beta chains listed next were all sequenced from one sample in a study of Graves' ophthalmopathy and Graves' hyperthyroidism. Using RNA transcripts, the TCR beta CDR3 regions were amplified. Second-round multiplex PCR followed a first-round RT-PCR using HTBI primers. TCRdb processed the multiplex PCR reads anew with MiXCR; each CDR3 protein has one entry. Of roughly 410,000 distinct CDR3 sequences in the sample, 15% were seen once. Sequencing input: peripheral blood. The receptors derive from a woman in her late teens or twenties with stable Graves' hyperthyroidism.

This clonotype was seen many times. The chain is built from TRBV2 and TRBJ1-2; the D gene is possibly TRBD1 (6 bases). Germline CDR1 reads SNHLY; CDR2 reads FYNNEI. The V end was cut by 4 bases, the J end by 0 bases, with 9 bases between. The CDR3 loop spans 14 amino acids. Here the CDR3 DNA reads TGTGCCAGCAGTGCTAGGGGGACTAACTATGGCTACACCTTC. Residues: CASSARGTNYGYTF.

The chain joins TRBV28 to TRBJ1-1; D remains unclear. Trimming pared 0 bases from V and 1 base from J, leaving 6 bases between. Germline loops: CDR1 MDHEN, CDR2 SYDVKM. The CDR3 length is 14 residues. The CDR3 nucleotides read TGTGCCAGCAGTTTATGGGAGAAGAACACTGAAGCTTTCTTT. Its translation is CASSLWEKNTEAFF. Using reference TRBV28 and TRBJ1-1 for the parts outside the CDR3, the full variable domain is DVKVTQSSRYLVKRTGEKVFLECVQDMDHENMFWYRQDPGLGLRLIYFSYDVKMKEKGDIPEGYSVSREKKERFSLILESASTNQTSMYLCASSLWEKNTEAFFGQGTRLTVV.

The J gene is TRBJ1-2, the V gene TRBV12-3 or TRBV12-4; maybe TRBD1 (5 bases). V shed 7 bases and J shed 9 bases, with 18 bases lying between them. The CDR3 is 13 residues long. This chain's CDR3 is CASTRGAAGSYTF. The CDR3 coding sequence is TGTGCCAGCACCCGTGGGGCAGCGGGTAGCTACACCTTC.

In its sample, this clonotype was seen many times. The rearrangement links TRBV27 to TRBJ1-6; no definite D call. The CDR3 consists of 12 residues. V shed 2 bases and J shed 9 bases, with 5 bases lying between them. The germline V gene encodes CDR1 MNHEY and CDR2 SMNVEV (reference sequence). The CDR3 region is CASSLNASPLHF. In nucleotides, the CDR3 is TGTGCCAGCAGTTTAAATGCTTCACCCCTCCACTTT.

The CDR3 nucleotides are TGCAGCGTTGGGATGAACACTGAAGCTTTCTTT. Translated, it gives CSVGMNTEAFF. J is TRBJ1-1 and V is TRBV29-1; D is undetermined. The germline V gene has CDR1 SQVTM and CDR2 ANQGSEA. V lost 4 bases and J lost 0, with 3 bases in between. This CDR3 comprises 11 residues.

At least ten counts were recorded for this clonotype. The chain combines TRBV20-1 with TRBJ2-2, with a possible D match to TRBD2 (6 bases). Trimming removed 4 bases from V and 3 bases from J, with 15 bases in between. The germline V gene has CDR1 DFQATT and CDR2 SNEGSKA (reference sequence). The CDR3 spans 15 residues. Written as DNA, the CDR3 is TGCAGTGCTAACCTTCGGGGACTCCACACCGGGGAGCTGTTTTTT. Encoded protein: CSANLRGLHTGELFF.

The chain couples TRBV6-2 or TRBV6-3 to TRBJ1-1; D not resolved. This CDR3 has 14 amino acids. The germline V gene encodes CDR1 MNHEY and CDR2 SVGEGT. Between the trimmed V and J ends, which lost 6 bases and 1 base, there was a span of 12 bases. DNA of the CDR3: TGTGCCAGCAGCCTCTCTAATTGGAACACTGAAGCTTTCTTT. Its translation is CASSLSNWNTEAFF.

This clonotype was observed at least ten times. The CDR3 region is CSAQPSNQPQHF. The CDR3, as DNA: TGCAGTGCTCAGCCAAGCAATCAGCCCCAGCATTTT. The chain uses TRBV20-1 and TRBJ1-5; the D is unclear. The CDR3 is 12 amino acids. The germline gives CDR1 DFQATT, CDR2 SNEGSKA (reference sequence). Trimming pared 5 bases from V and 1 base from J, leaving 6 bases between.

The V and J genes are TRBV4-1 and TRBJ1-1, with 10 bases identical to TRBD1. Germline V gene sequence: CDR1 MGHRA, CDR2 YSYEKL. The CDR3 runs to 14 residues. Trimming cost V 3 bases and J 6 bases; bases outside gene matches: 4. In nucleotides, the CDR3 is TGCGCCAGCAGCCAGTTCGGACAGGGGGCTGAAGCTTTCTTT. Encoded protein: CASSQFGQGAEAFF.